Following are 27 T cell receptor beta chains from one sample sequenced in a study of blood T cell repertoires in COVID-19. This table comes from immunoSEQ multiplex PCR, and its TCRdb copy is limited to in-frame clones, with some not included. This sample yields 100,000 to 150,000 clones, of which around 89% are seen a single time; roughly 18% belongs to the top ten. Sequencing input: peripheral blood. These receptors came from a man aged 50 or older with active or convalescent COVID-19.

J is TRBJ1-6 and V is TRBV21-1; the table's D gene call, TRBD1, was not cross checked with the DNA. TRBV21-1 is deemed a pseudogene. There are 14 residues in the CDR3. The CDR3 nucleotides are TGTGCCAGCAGCAAAGGACAGCTGAATTCACCCCTCCACTTT. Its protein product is CASSKGQLNSPLHF.

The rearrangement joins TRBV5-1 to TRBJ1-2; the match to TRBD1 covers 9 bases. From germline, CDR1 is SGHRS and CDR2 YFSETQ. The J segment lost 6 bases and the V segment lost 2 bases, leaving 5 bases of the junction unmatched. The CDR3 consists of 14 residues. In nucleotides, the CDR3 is TGCGCCAGCAGCTTACCGGGACAGGGCCATGGCTACACCTTC. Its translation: CASSLPGQGHGYTF.

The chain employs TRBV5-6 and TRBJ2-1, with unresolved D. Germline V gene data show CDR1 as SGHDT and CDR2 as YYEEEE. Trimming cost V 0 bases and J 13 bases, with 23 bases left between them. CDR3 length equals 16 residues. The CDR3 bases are TGTGCCAGCAGCTTGGTGGCAGGCTCAGTAGTTTCTCTCCAGTTCTTC. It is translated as CASSLVAGSVVSLQFF.

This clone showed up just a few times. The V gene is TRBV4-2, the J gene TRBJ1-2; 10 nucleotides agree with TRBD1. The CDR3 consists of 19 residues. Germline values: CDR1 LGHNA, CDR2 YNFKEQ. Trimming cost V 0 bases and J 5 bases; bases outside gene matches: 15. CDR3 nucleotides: TGTGCCAGCAGCCAAGATATGGGGGGACAGGGGAATCTTTTTTATGGCTACACCTTC. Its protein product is CASSQDMGGQGNLFYGYTF.

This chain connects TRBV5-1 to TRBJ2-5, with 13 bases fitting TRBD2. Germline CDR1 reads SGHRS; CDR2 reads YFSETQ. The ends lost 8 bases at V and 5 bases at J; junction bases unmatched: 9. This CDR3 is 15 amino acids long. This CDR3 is CASDPGLAGVETQYF. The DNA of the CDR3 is TGCGCCAGTGATCCTGGACTAGCGGGGGTGGAGACCCAGTACTTC.

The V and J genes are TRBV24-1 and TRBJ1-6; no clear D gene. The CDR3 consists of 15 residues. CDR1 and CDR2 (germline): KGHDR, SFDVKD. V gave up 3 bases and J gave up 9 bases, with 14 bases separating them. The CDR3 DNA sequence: TGTGCCACCAGTGATCCTCCAAGGCGGCTTTCACCCCTCCACTTT. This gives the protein CATSDPPRRLSPLHF.

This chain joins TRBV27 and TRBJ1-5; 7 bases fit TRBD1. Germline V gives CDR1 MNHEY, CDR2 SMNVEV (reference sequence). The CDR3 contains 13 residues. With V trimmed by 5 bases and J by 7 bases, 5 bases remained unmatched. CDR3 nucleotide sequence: TGTGCCAGCAGTGCGGGACAGCCGCAGCCCCAGCATTTT. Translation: CASSAGQPQPQHF.

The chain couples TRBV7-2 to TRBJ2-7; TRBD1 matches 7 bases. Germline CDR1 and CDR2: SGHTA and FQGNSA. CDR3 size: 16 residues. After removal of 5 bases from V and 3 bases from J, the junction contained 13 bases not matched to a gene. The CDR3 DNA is TGTGCCAGCAGCACCGATACAGGGGCCGGAAACTACGAGCAGTACTTC. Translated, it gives CASSTDTGAGNYEQYF.

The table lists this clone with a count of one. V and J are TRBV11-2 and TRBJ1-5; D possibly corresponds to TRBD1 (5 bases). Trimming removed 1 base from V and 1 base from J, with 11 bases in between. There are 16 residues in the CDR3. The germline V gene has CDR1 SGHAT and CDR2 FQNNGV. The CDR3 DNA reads TGTGCCAGCAGCTTAGTTTGGGGCGAGAGCAATCAGCCCCAGCATTTT. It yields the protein CASSLVWGESNQPQHF.

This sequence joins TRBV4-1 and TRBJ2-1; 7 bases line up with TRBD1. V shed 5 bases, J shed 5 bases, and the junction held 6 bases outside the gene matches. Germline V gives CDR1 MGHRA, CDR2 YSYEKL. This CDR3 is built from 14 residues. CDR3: CASSTGQSNNEQFF. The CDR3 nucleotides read TGCGCCAGCAGCACGGGACAGTCTAACAATGAGCAGTTCTTC.

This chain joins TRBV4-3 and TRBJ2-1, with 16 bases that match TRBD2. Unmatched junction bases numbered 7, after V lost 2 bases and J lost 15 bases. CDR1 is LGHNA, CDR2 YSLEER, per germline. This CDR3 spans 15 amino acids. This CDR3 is CASSQKGLAGGLLFF. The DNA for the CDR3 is TGCGCCAGCAGCCAAAAGGGACTAGCGGGGGGGCTATTGTTCTTC.

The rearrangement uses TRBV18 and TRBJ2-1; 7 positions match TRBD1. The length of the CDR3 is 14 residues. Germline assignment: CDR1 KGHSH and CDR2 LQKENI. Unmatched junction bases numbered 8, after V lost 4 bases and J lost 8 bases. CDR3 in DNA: TGTGCCAGCTCACAGACAGGGCTTGATGATGAGCAGTTCTTC. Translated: CASSQTGLDDEQFF.

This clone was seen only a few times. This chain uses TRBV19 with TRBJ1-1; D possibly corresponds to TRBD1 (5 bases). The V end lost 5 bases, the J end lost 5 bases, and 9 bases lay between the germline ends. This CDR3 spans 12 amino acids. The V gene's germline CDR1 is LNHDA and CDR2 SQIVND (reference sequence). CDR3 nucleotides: TGTGCCAGTAGTGGCAGGGATACTGAAGCTTTCTTT. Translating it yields CASSGRDTEAFF.

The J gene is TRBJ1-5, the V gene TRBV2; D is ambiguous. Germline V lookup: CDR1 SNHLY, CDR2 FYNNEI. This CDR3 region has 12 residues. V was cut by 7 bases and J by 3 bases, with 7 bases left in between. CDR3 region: CASNDNNQPQHF. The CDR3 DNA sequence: TGTGCCAGCAACGACAACAATCAGCCCCAGCATTTT.

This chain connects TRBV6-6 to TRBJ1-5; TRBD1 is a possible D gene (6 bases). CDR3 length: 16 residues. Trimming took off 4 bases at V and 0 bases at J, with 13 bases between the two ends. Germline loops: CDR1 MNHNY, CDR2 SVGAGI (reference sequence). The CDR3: CASSSRKGDSNQPQHF. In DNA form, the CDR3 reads TGTGCCAGCAGTTCCCGTAAGGGGGATAGCAATCAGCCCCAGCATTTT.

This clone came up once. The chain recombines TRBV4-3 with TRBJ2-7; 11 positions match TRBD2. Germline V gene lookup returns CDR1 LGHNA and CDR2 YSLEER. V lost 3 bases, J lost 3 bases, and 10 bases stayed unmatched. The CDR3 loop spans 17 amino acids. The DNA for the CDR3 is TGCGCCAGCAGCCAGGAACTAGCGGGGGCCGGACGCTACGAGCAGTACTTC. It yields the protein CASSQELAGAGRYEQYF.

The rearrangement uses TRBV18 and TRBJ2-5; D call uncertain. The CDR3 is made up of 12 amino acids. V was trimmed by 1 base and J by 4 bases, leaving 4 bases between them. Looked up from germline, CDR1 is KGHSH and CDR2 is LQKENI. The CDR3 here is CASSPLGETQYF. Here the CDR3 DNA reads TGTGCCAGCTCACCACTCGGAGAGACCCAGTACTTC. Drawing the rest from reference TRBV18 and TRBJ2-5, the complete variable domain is NAGVMQNPRHLVRRRGQEARLRCSPMKGHSHVYWYRQLPEEGLKFMVYLQKENIIDESGMPKERFSAEFPKEGPSILRIQQVVRGDSAAYFCASSPLGETQYFGPGTRLLVL.

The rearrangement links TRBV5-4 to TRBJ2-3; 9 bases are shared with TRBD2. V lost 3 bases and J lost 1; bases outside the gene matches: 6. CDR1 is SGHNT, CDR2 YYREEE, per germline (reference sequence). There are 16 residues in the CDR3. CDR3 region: CASSSGAGGGTDTQYF. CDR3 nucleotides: TGTGCCAGCAGCTCAGGAGCGGGAGGAGGCACAGATACGCAGTATTTT.

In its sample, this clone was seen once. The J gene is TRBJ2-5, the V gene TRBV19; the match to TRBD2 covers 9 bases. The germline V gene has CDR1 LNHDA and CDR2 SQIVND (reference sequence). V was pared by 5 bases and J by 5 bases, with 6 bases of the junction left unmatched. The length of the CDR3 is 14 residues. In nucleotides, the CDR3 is TGTGCCAGTAGTCCGACTAGCGGAGGGGAGACCCAGTACTTC. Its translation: CASSPTSGGETQYF. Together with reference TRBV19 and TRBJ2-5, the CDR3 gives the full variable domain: DGGITQSPKYLFRKEGQNVTLSCEQNLNHDAMYWYRQDPGQGLRLIYYSQIVNDFQKGDIAEGYSVSREKKESFPLTVTSAQKNPTAFYLCASSPTSGGETQYFGPGTRLLVL.

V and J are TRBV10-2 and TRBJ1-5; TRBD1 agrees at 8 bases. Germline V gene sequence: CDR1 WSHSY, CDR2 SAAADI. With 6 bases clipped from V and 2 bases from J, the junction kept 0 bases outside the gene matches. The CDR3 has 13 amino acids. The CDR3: CASRTGGNQPQHF. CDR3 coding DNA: TGCGCCAGCAGGACAGGGGGCAATCAGCCCCAGCATTTT.

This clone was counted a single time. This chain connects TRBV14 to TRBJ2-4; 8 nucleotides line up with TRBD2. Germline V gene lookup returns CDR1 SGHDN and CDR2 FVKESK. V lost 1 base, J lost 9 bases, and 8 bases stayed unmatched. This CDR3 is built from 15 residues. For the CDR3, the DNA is TGTGCCAGCAGCCAAGGAGCCGGGACTAGTTTCATTCAGTACTTC. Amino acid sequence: CASSQGAGTSFIQYF.

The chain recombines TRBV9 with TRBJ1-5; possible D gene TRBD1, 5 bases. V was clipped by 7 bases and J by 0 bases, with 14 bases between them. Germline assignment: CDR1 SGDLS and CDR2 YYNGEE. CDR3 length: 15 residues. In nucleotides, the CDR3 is TGTGCCAGCTCGGAAACAGGCTATAGCAATCAGCCCCAGCATTTT. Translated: CASSETGYSNQPQHF.

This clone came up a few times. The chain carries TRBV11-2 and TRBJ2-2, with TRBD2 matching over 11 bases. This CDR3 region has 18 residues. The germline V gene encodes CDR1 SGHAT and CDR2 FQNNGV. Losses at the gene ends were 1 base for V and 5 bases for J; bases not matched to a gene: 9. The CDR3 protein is CASSLVLSGRARTGELFF. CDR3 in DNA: TGTGCCAGCAGCTTAGTGCTTAGCGGGAGGGCCCGTACCGGGGAGCTGTTTTTT.

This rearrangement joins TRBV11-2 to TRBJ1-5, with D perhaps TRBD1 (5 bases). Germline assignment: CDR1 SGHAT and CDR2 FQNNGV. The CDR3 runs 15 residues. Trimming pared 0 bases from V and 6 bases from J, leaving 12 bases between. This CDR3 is CASSLDRGFGQPQHF. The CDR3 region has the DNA TGTGCCAGCAGCTTAGATCGGGGGTTCGGTCAGCCCCAGCATTTT.

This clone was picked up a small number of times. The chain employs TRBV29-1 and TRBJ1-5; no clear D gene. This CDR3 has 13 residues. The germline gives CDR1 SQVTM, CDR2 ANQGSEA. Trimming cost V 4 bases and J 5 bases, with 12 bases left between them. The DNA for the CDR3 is TGCAGCGTTGTCTTCGTGGCCGATCAGCCCCAGCATTTT. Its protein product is CSVVFVADQPQHF.

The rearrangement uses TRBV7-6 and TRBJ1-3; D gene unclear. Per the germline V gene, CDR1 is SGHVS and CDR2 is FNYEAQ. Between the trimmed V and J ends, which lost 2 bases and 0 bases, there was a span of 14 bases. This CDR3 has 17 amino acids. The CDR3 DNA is TGTGCCAGCAGCTTAAGCGGAGCAGCCAACTCTGGAAACACCATATATTTT. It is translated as CASSLSGAANSGNTIYF.

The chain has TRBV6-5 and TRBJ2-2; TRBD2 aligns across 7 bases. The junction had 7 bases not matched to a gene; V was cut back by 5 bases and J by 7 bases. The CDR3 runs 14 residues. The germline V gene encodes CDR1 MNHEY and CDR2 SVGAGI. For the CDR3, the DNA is TGTGCCAGCAGTCCCCCGGGAGGCCGCGGGGAGCTGTTTTTT. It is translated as CASSPPGGRGELFF.